This TCR beta chain appears in the sequencing data of a study of PD-1 blockade in classical Hodgkin lymphoma. This table comes from immunoSEQ multiplex PCR, and its TCRdb copy is limited to in-frame clones, with some not included. The sample comprises 27,000 or so clones, over 55% of which are singletons, and around 3.3% rests with the top ten. On this clone itself: The antigen is unknown.

Specified time point: cycle 4 day 1 (C4D1), after 6 weeks of nivolumab. Relapse after autologous stem cell transplantation occurred in every patient, and brentuximab vedotin exposure varied. Findings and limits, study-wide: When set against healthy donors, newly diagnosed patients were reported to show lower baseline TCR diversity. Patients who began taking nivolumab under 1 year after ASCT were left out. CD4+ TCR diversity, unlike CD8+, climbed significantly by C4D1.

Specimen: peripheral blood mononuclear cells (PBMCs), collected before the fourth cycle of nivolumab. This clonotype was sampled from a human donor with classical Hodgkin lymphoma.

Here the CDR3 reads CASSLRADGQETQYF. The DNA for the CDR3 is TGTGCCAGCAGTTTGAGGGCAGATGGGCAAGAGACCCAGTACTTC. The chain combines TRBV27 with TRBJ2-5, with D possibly being TRBD2 (5 bases). The CDR3 covers 15 residues. The germline CDR1 and CDR2 sequences are MNHEY and SMNVEV (reference sequence). V dropped 3 bases and J dropped 2 bases, with 13 bases sitting between them.